The 8 T cell receptor beta chains in this list originate from one sample, sequenced in a study of OX40 agonist ivuxolimab in advanced cancers. Libraries were prepared by immunoSEQ multiplex PCR; TCRdb keeps only in-frame clonotypes and omits some of them. The data contain some 100,000 clones, around four fifths of them singletons. The sequencing used CD4+ or CD8+ T cells sorted from blood, collected in a trial of the OX40 agonist ivuxolimab. Receptors were obtained from an adult with an advanced solid tumor such as melanoma, head and neck, liver or kidney cancer.

J is TRBJ1-6 and V is TRBV6-5; D call uncertain. Germline-derived CDR1 and CDR2 are MNHEY and SVGAGI. The CDR3 has 14 residues. The germline V and J ends were trimmed by 7 bases and 7 bases, with 14 bases remaining between them. This CDR3 reads CASILVLGNSPLHF. The CDR3 coding sequence is TGTGCCAGCATTCTGGTATTGGGGAATTCACCCCTCCACTTT.

This chain links TRBV6-5 with TRBJ2-5; D possibly uses TRBD1 or TRBD2 (5 bases each). The CDR3 totals 15 residues. V was shortened by 0 bases and J by 5 bases, with 13 bases between the two germline ends. The germline V gene encodes CDR1 MNHEY and CDR2 SVGAGI. CDR3 bases: TGTGCCAGCAGTTACTCGGCAGGGACGGGCGAGACCCAGTACTTC. The encoded protein is CASSYSAGTGETQYF.

The rearrangement links TRBV29-1 to TRBJ1-2; D may be TRBD1 (5 bases). This CDR3 is built from 13 residues. Germline values: CDR1 SQVTM, CDR2 ANQGSEA. The V and J ends lost 4 bases and 2 bases respectively, with 11 bases between them. This CDR3 reads CSVASGMNYGYTF. CDR3 nucleotides: TGCAGCGTTGCATCAGGGATGAACTATGGCTACACCTTC.

J is TRBJ2-5 and V is TRBV7-2; 9 bases are a match to TRBD2. From germline, CDR1 is SGHTA and CDR2 FQGNSA. The CDR3 extends over 15 amino acids. V shed 3 bases and J 0 bases; nucleotides not matched to a gene: 2. The CDR3: CASSFSGGYQETQYF. In DNA, the CDR3 is TGTGCCAGCAGCTTTAGCGGGGGATACCAAGAGACCCAGTACTTC. The complete variable domain, with remaining parts taken from reference TRBV7-2 and TRBJ2-5, reads GAGVSQSPSNKVTEKGKDVELRCDPISGHTALYWYRQSLGQGLEFLIYFQGNSAPDKSGLPSDRFSAERTGGSVSTLTIQRTQQEDSAVYLCASSFSGGYQETQYFGPGTRLLVL.

The V gene is TRBV5-1, the J gene TRBJ2-1; no firm D call. This CDR3 comprises 14 residues. Germline V CDR1 and CDR2: SGHRS, YFSETQ. Trimming took off 6 bases at V and 2 bases at J, with 12 bases between the two ends. DNA of the CDR3: TGCGCCAGCAACCCGGGCCCTCCCTACAATGAGCAGTTCTTC. Translation gives CASNPGPPYNEQFF.

The J gene is TRBJ1-1, the V gene TRBV7-3; D uncertain. Trimming took 2 bases from V and 2 from J, leaving 9 bases between them. This CDR3 has 14 amino acids. From germline, CDR1 is SGHTA and CDR2 FQGTGA. The CDR3 sequence: CASSLRGDNTEAFF. The CDR3, as DNA: TGTGCCAGCAGCTTACGGGGAGATAACACTGAAGCTTTCTTT.

V gene TRBV11-2 combines with J gene TRBJ2-5; D might be TRBD1 (6 bases). Between the trimmed V and J ends, which lost 5 bases and 0 bases, there was a span of 13 bases. The CDR3 loop spans 15 amino acids. The V gene's germline CDR1 is SGHAT and CDR2 FQNNGV. In nucleotides, the CDR3 is TGTGCCAGCAGCCAAGGTGACAGGTACCAAGAGACCCAGTACTTC. Its protein product is CASSQGDRYQETQYF.

As to this clone: This CDR3 is also generated by other DNA sequences in the sample. CDR3 sequence reads: CAWLSTGGGSWTGELFF. The DNA of the CDR3 is TGTGCCTGGCTATCGACAGGGGGTGGGTCGTGGACCGGGGAGCTGTTTTTT. This chain connects TRBV30 to TRBJ2-2; 9 nucleotides agree with TRBD1. Germline trimming cut 5 bases from V and 5 bases from J; bases unmatched to any gene: 15. This CDR3 is 17 amino acids long. The germline gives CDR1 GTSNPN, CDR2 SVGIG (reference sequence).